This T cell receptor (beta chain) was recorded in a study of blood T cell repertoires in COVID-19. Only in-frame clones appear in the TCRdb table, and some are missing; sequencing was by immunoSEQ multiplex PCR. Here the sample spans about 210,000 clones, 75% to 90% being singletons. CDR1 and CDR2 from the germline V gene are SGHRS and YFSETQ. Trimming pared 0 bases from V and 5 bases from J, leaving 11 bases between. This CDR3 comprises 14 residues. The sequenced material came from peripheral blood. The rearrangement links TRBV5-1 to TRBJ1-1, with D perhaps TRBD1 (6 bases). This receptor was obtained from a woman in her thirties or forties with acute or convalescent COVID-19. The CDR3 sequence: CASSLDTRGTEAFF. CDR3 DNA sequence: TGCGCCAGCAGCTTGGACACGAGGGGGACTGAAGCTTTCTTT.